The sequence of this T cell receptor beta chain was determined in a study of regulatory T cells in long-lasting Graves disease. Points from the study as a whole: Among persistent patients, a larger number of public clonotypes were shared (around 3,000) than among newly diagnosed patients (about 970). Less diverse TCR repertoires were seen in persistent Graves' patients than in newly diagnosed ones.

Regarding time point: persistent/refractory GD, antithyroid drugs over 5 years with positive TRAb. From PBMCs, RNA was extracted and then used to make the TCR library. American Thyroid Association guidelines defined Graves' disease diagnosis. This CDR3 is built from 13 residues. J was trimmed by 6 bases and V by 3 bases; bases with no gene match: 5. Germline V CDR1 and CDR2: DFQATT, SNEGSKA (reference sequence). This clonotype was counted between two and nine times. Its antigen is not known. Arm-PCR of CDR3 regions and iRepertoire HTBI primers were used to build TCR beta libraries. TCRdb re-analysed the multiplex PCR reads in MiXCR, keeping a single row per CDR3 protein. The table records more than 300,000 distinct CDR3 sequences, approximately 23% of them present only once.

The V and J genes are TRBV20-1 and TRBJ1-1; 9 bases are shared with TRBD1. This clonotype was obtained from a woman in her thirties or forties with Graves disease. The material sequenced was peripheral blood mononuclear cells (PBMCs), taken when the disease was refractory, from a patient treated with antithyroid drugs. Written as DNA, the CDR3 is TGCAGTGCTAGCGGGGACAGGGCCGCTGAAGCTTTCTTT. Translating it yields CSASGDRAAEAFF.